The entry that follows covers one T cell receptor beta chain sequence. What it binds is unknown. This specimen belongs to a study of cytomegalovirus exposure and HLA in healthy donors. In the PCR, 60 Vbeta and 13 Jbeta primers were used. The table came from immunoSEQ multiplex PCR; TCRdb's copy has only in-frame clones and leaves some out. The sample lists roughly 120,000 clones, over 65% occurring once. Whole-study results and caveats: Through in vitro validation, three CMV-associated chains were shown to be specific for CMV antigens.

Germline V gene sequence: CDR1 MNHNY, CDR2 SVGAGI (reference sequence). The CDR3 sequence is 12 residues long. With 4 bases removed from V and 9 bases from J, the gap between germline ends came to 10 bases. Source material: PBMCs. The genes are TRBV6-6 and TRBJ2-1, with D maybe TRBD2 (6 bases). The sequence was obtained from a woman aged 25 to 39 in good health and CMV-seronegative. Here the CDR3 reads CASSWGVGEQFF. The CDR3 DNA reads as TGTGCCAGCAGTTGGGGGGTGGGTGAGCAGTTCTTC.